This T cell receptor beta chain is from a study of T cell repertoires in cytomegalovirus infection. Broader study findings: Cumulative public TCR beta family frequency identified CMV carriers with the relevant HLA.

Regarding this clonotype: Its specificity is unknown.

Trimming cost V 7 bases and J 5 bases, with 14 bases left between them. The CDR3 has 12 residues. Germline CDR1 is SQVTM and CDR2 is ANQGSEA. TCRdb recomputed calls from the reads with MiXCR, one row per CDR3 protein. Among 250,000 to 300,000 distinct CDR3 sequences listed, about 25% were seen once. Sequencing was performed on PBMCs. The rearrangement links TRBV29-1 to TRBJ1-1, with D perhaps TRBD1 (5 bases). This receptor was taken from a human donor in good health (CMV status not recorded). Some clones in this sample may be carry-over from other donors' samples. CDR3 sequence reads: CSALDMGTEAFF. The CDR3 nucleotides read TGCAGCGCCTTGGACATGGGAACTGAAGCTTTCTTT. Full variable domain (rest looked up from reference TRBV29-1 and TRBJ1-1): SAVISQKPSRDICQRGTSLTIQCQVDSQVTMMFWYRQQPGQSLTLIATANQGSEATYESGFVIDKFPISRPNLTFSTLTVSNMSPEDSSIYLCSALDMGTEAFFGQGTRLTVV.